The 9 T cell receptor beta chains below all came from one sample that was sequenced in a study of long-term antiretroviral therapy in people with HIV. Survey-level resolution applied to immunoSEQ assay v3.0. Using immunoSEQ multiplex PCR, the repertoire was profiled, and TCRdb retains in-frame clones only, with some absent. The sample records some 18,000 clones, about 82% being singletons. Sequences were derived from unsorted PBMCs, sampled 0.6 years after starting antiretroviral therapy. Receptors originate from a woman aged 18-29 years with HIV.

The chain joins TRBV4-3 to TRBJ1-3; D may be TRBD1 (5 bases). The V gene lost 4 bases and the J gene lost 0 bases, with 16 bases spanning the gap. Germline CDR1 and CDR2: LGHNA and YSLEER. CDR3 size: 17 residues. The CDR3 sequence is CASSRLGARHSGNTIYF. CDR3 DNA sequence: TGCGCCAGCAGCCGCCTTGGGGCTCGACACTCTGGAAACACCATATATTTT.

This clone was counted once. The V and J genes are TRBV6-6 and TRBJ2-5; 13 positions match TRBD2. The germline V gene encodes CDR1 MNHNY and CDR2 SVGAGI (reference sequence). CDR3 size: 15 residues. The J segment lost 3 bases and the V segment lost 4 bases, leaving 2 bases of the junction unmatched. CDR3 coding DNA: TGTGCCAGCAGTTCGACTAGCGGGGGGAAAGAGACCCAGTACTTC. The encoded protein is CASSSTSGGKETQYF.

This chain joins TRBV5-1 and TRBJ1-2; D is possibly TRBD1 (5 bases). The germline gives CDR1 SGHRS, CDR2 YFSETQ. With 3 bases removed from V and 1 base from J, the gap between germline ends came to 13 bases. This CDR3 has 15 amino acids. The CDR3 sequence: CASSSAGNYNYGYTF. The CDR3 DNA reads as TGCGCCAGCAGCTCGGCAGGGAACTATAACTATGGCTACACCTTC.

This chain connects TRBV19 to TRBJ1-1; no clear D gene. With 3 bases removed from V and 0 bases from J, the gap between germline ends came to 5 bases. CDR3 length equals 13 residues. Germline lookup yields CDR1 LNHDA and CDR2 SQIVND (reference sequence). The CDR3 region has the DNA TGTGCCAGTAGTATTTCGATGAACACTGAAGCTTTCTTT. Translating gives CASSISMNTEAFF.

The V call is TRBV6-6, the J call TRBJ1-5; TRBD1 is a possible D gene (6 bases). The V and J ends lost 4 bases and 0 bases respectively, with 13 bases between them. CDR3 length: 16 residues. CDR1 is MNHNY and CDR2 is SVGAGI in the germline V gene (reference sequence). The CDR3, as DNA: TGTGCCAGCAGTTCCATCAGGGGTGATAGCAATCAGCCCCAGCATTTT. Its translation: CASSSIRGDSNQPQHF.

The V call is TRBV11-3, the J call TRBJ2-1; D may be TRBD1 (6 bases). This CDR3 is built from 15 residues. Trimming took off 4 bases at V and 6 bases at J, with 16 bases between the two ends. Germline CDR1 SGHNT, CDR2 YENEEA. CDR3 region: CASSSAGVKSNEQFF. In DNA, the CDR3 is TGTGCCAGCAGCTCCGCAGGGGTTAAGAGCAATGAGCAGTTCTTC.

V is TRBV19 and J is TRBJ1-5; possibly TRBD1 for D (6 bases). Germline CDR1 and CDR2: LNHDA and SQIVND (reference sequence). This CDR3 spans 18 amino acids. V lost 3 bases to trimming and J lost 7 bases, with 25 bases between them. The CDR3 reads CASSMVAGDWGPGQPQHF. Here the CDR3 DNA reads TGTGCCAGTAGTATGGTGGCAGGGGATTGGGGCCCAGGGCAGCCCCAGCATTTT.

This chain links TRBV4-3 with TRBJ1-6; D ambiguous. V was clipped by 0 bases and J by 10 bases, with 10 bases between them. This CDR3 has 14 amino acids. The germline gives CDR1 LGHNA, CDR2 YSLEER. As DNA, the CDR3 is TGCGCCAGCAGCCAAGAGCACCCCAGGTCACCCCTCCACTTT. Translating gives CASSQEHPRSPLHF.

The chain combines TRBV27 with TRBJ1-2; 8 bases are a match to TRBD1. Per the germline V gene, CDR1 is MNHEY and CDR2 is SMNVEV (reference sequence). The CDR3 runs 15 residues. Trimming removed 5 bases from V and 2 bases from J; junction bases left unmatched: 7. The CDR3 is CASSPWTGRNYGYTF. The CDR3 DNA is TGTGCCAGCAGTCCTTGGACAGGGCGAAACTATGGCTACACCTTC.